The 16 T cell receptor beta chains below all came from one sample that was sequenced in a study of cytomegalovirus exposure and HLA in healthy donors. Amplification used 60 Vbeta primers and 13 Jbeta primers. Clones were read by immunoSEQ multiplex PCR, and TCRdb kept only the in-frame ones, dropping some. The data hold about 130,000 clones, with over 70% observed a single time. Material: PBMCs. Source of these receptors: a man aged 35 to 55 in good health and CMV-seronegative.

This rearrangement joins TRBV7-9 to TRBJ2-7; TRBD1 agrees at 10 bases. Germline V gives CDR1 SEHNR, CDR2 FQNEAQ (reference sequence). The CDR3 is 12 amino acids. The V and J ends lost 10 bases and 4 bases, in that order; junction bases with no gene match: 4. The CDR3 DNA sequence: TGTGCCACCGGACAGGGGGGTTACGAGCAGTACTTC. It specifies CATGQGGYEQYF.

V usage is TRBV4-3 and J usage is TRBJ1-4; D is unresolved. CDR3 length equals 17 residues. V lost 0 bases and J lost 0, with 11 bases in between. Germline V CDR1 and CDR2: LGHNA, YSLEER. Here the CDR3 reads CASSQEGGYPTNEKLFF. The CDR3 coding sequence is TGCGCCAGCAGCCAAGAGGGAGGTTATCCAACTAATGAAAAACTGTTTTTT.

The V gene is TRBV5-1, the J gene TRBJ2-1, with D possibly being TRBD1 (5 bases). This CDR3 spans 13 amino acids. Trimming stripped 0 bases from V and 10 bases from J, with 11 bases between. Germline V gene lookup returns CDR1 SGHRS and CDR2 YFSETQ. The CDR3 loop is CASSLGGRAEQFF. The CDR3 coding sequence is TGCGCCAGCAGCTTGGGGGGCCGGGCAGAGCAGTTCTTC.

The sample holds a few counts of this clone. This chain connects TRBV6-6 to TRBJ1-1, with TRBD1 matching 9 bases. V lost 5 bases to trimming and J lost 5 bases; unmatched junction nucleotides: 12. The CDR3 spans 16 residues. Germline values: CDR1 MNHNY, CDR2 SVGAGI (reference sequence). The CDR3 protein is CASSSPLTGGATEAFF. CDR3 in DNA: TGTGCCAGCAGTAGCCCCCTTACAGGGGGCGCGACTGAAGCTTTCTTT.

This CDR3 reads CASSLVAGGSYEQYF. The CDR3 nucleotides read TGTGCCAGCAGCTTGGTAGCCGGGGGGTCCTACGAGCAGTACTTC. The gene calls are TRBV5-4 and TRBJ2-7; 7 bases line up with TRBD2. V lost 0 bases and J lost 1; bases outside the gene matches: 4. The CDR3 length is 15 residues. Germline V gene sequence: CDR1 SGHNT, CDR2 YYREEE (reference sequence). Drawing the rest from reference TRBV5-4 and TRBJ2-7, the complete variable domain is ETGVTQSPTHLIKTRGQQVTLRCSSQSGHNTVSWYQQALGQGPQFIFQYYREEENGRGNFPPRFSGLQFPNYSSELNVNALELDDSALYLCASSLVAGGSYEQYFGPGTRLTVT.

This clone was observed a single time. CDR3 sequence reads: CASSLIGRYGYTF. The CDR3 coding sequence is TGTGCCAGCAGTTTGATCGGGAGGTATGGCTACACCTTC. The rearrangement uses TRBV28 and TRBJ1-2; D uncertain. The CDR3 consists of 13 residues. Germline V gene sequence: CDR1 MDHEN, CDR2 SYDVKM. Deletions cut 3 bases from V and 5 bases from J, with 10 bases between.

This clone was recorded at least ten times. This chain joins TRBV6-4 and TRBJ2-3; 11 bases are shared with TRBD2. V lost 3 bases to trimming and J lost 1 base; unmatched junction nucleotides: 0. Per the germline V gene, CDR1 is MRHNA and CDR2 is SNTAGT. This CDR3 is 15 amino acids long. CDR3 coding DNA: TGTGCCAGCAGTGAGACTAGCGGGGGCACAGATACGCAGTATTTT. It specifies CASSETSGGTDTQYF.

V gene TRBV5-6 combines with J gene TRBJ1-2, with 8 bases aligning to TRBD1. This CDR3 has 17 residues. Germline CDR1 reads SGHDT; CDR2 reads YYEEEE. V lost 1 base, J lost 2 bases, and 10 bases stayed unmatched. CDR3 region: CASSLPETGAKNYGYTF. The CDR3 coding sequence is TGTGCCAGCAGCTTGCCCGAGACAGGGGCAAAGAACTATGGCTACACCTTC.

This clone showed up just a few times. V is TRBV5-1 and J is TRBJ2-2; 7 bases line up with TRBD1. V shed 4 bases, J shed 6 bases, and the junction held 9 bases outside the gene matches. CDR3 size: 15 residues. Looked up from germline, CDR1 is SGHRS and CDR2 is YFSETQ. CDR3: CASSAGTAESGELFF. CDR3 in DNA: TGCGCCAGCAGCGCCGGGACAGCGGAATCCGGGGAGCTGTTTTTT.

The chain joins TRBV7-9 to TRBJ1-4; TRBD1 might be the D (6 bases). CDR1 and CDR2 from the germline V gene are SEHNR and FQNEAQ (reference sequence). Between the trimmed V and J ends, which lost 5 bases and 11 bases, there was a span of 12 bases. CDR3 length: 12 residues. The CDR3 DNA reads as TGTGCCAGCAGCCTAGACAGGTTTAAACTGTTTTTT. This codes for CASSLDRFKLFF.

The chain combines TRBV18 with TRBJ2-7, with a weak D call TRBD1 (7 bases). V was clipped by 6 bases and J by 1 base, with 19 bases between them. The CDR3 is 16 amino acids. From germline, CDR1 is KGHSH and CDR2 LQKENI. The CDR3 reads CASSPFRGAGSYEQYF. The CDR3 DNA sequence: TGTGCCAGCTCGCCGTTCAGGGGGGCGGGATCCTACGAGCAGTACTTC.

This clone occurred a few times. The CDR3 loop reads CASSFDRENTEAFF. The CDR3 bases are TGCGCCAGCAGCTTCGACAGGGAGAACACTGAAGCTTTCTTT. The chain uses TRBV5-1 and TRBJ1-1, with TRBD1 matching 7 bases. Germline assignment: CDR1 SGHRS and CDR2 YFSETQ. V lost 2 bases and J lost 1; bases outside the gene matches: 2. CDR3 length equals 14 residues.

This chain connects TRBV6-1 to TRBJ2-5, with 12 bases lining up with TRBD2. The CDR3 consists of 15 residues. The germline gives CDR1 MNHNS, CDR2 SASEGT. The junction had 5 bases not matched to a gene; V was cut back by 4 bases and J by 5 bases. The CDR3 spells CASSGGLAGHETQYF. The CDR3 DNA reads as TGTGCCAGCAGTGGAGGACTAGCGGGGCACGAGACCCAGTACTTC.

The CDR3 sequence is CASSDRQGTDTQYF. CDR3 sequence (DNA): TGTGCCAGCAGCGACAGACAGGGCACAGATACGCAGTATTTT. The chain links TRBV6-6 to TRBJ2-3; a possible D gene is TRBD1 (6 bases). The V end lost 6 bases, the J end lost 1 base, and 11 bases lay between the germline ends. Germline V gene data show CDR1 as MNHNY and CDR2 as SVGAGI (reference sequence). This CDR3 has 14 residues.

CDR3 protein: CASSIALEGAQAFF. DNA for the CDR3: TGTGCCAGTAGTATAGCCTTGGAGGGGGCGCAGGCTTTCTTT. The genes are TRBV19 and TRBJ1-1; TRBD1 matches 7 bases. The trim removed 1 base at V and 11 bases at J, leaving 10 bases unmatched. The germline gives CDR1 LNHDA, CDR2 SQIVND (reference sequence). CDR3 length: 14 amino acids.

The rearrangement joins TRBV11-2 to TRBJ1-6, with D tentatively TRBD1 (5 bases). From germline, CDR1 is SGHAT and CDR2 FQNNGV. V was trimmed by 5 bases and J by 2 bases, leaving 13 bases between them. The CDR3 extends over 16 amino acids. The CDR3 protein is CASSGGGGTYNSPLHF. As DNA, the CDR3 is TGTGCCAGCAGCGGTGGCGGGGGGACCTATAATTCACCCCTCCACTTT. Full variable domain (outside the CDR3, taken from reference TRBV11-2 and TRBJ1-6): EAGVAQSPRYKIIEKRQSVAFWCNPISGHATLYWYQQILGQGPKLLIQFQNNGVVDDSQLPKDRFSAERLKGVDSTLKIQPAKLEDSAVYLCASSGGGGTYNSPLHFGNGTRLTVT.